This TCR beta chain was captured in a study of T cell changes during pregnancy in multiple sclerosis (dated by TCRdb to between 2018 and 2020). For the study in its entirety: In women with multiple sclerosis, the researchers looked at how the T cell repertoire shifted as pregnancy progressed.

The method behind the library was the immunoSEQ multiplex PCR assay. In TCRdb, the immuneACCESS table is reduced to in-frame sequences with V and J assigned. These tables do not hold every clone; where another copy was compared, an unresolved V gene accounts for under half, and the others remain unexplained. The sample data list approximately 80,000 clones, and around 94% of these were observed just once. Approximately 0.92% of the sample belongs to the ten largest clones. Here V drops 5 bases and J drops 4 bases, and the junction holds 7 bases not matched to any gene. From the germline V gene (reference sequence), CDR1 is SEHNR and CDR2 is FQNEAQ. From its cysteine to its phenylalanine, the CDR3 spans 14 amino acids. The read is trimmed to its CDR3 DNA, 42 bases read in frame from base 1. A word on this clone: The target of this receptor is not known. The record has no base qualities; no much larger clone is one base away.

The chain is made from TRBV7-9 and TRBJ2-7, and 8 junction bases match TRBD1. This receptor was obtained from a female donor in good health, enrolled as a control in a pregnancy study. The material sequenced was peripheral blood, taken in the second trimester of pregnancy. The CDR3 reads CASSNRQGWYEQYF. The nucleotide sequence reads as follows: TGTGCCAGCAGCAACAGACAGGGGTGGTACGAGCAGTACTTC.